These T cell receptor beta chains were read from a single sample in a study of response to subunit inactivated influenza vaccine. TCRdb re-called the RT-PCR reads through MiXCR, storing one row per CDR3 protein. Of around 190,000 distinct CDR3 sequences listed, roughly 14% are singletons. Sequenced material: CD8+ T cells sorted from PBMCs, taken around 5 days after vaccination. The receptors stem from a man in his forties or fifties who received an inactivated influenza vaccine. CDR3s include the opening cysteine and the closing phenylalanine or tryptophan. The D gene is left open where the match is weak. Only part of the rows carry a size: once, few, many, or a class if the clone is expanded.

d_call,clone_size,j_call,v_call,cdr3_aa,cdr3_nt
TRBD1,few,TRBJ2-7,TRBV20-1,CSASRDRGSYEQYF,TGCAGTGCTAGCCGGGACAGGGGGTCCTACGAGCAGTACTTC
TRBD1,few,TRBJ1-6,TRBV28,CASKRDRAAPLHF,TGTGCCAGCAAGCGGGACAGGGCAGCCCCCCTCCACTTT
.,.,TRBJ2-7,TRBV28,CASSFRTATYYEQYF,TGTGCCAGCAGCTTTAGGACGGCAACATATTACGAGCAGTACTTC
TRBD1,.,TRBJ1-1,TRBV6-2/TRBV6-3,CASSRPGQGTISFNTEAFF,TGTGCCAGCAGCCGTCCGGGACAGGGTACGATCTCCTTCAACACTGAAGCTTTCTTT
.,few,TRBJ2-7,TRBV12-3/TRBV12-4,CASSWLPSYEQYF,TGTGCCAGCAGTTGGCTCCCCTCCTACGAGCAGTACTTC
TRBD1,few,TRBJ2-3,TRBV5-1,CASSASGTGGAPASTDTQYF,TGCGCCAGCAGCGCATCCGGGACAGGGGGCGCCCCCGCTAGCACAGATACGCAGTATTTT
.,.,TRBJ2-7,TRBV7-9,CASRLDGWAVF,TGTGCCAGCAGATTAGACGGTTGGGCGGTCTTC
TRBD2,few,TRBJ2-1,TRBV11-2,CASSLPFSGDRASYNEQFF,TGTGCCAGCAGCCTGCCCTTTAGCGGGGATCGGGCCTCCTACAATGAGCAGTTCTTC
.,many,TRBJ2-5,TRBV24-1,CATSDLEGARETQYF,TGTGCCACCAGTGATTTAGAAGGGGCAAGAGAGACCCAGTACTTC
.,few,TRBJ2-4,TRBV15,CATSREEGANIQYF,TGTGCCACCAGCAGAGAGGAGGGGGCGAACATTCAGTACTTC
TRBD1,.,TRBJ1-1,TRBV7-9,CASSSWTGEAFF,TGTGCCAGCAGCTCCTGGACAGGGGAGGCTTTCTTT
TRBD1,few,TRBJ2-1,TRBV6-2/TRBV6-3,CASSTGDKYNEQFF,TGTGCCAGCAGTACAGGGGACAAGTACAATGAGCAGTTCTTC